The next 30 T cell receptor beta chains were all read from a single sample in a study of regulatory T cells in long-lasting Graves disease. Time point in this sample: newly diagnosed GD, antithyroid drugs for less than 3 months. PBMC RNA was the source of the TCR library. CDR3 regions were amplified by Arm-PCR using iRepertoire HTBI primers to build TCR beta libraries. TCRdb re-called the multiplex PCR reads with MiXCR, one entry per CDR3 protein. The sample consists of some 350,000 distinct CDR3 sequences, around 15% of them appearing once. The data were also submitted as part of a second study, on T cells in Graves' hyperthyroidism and ophthalmopathy.

Sequenced here: peripheral blood mononuclear cells (PBMCs), sampled at new diagnosis, from a patient treated with antithyroid drugs. The receptors derive from a woman between 18 and 29 years old with Graves disease.

With regard to this clonotype: Just one base apart from a much larger clone, this may be a read error. J is TRBJ1-3 and V is TRBV2, with D hard to call. CDR1 is SNHLY, CDR2 FYNNEI, per germline. CDR3 size: 15 residues. The CDR3 nucleotides read TGTGCCAGCATTCACCGCCGGGATCTTGGAAGCACCATATATTTT. This codes for CASIHRRDLGSTIYF.

In its sample, this clonotype was seen a few times. This chain connects TRBV11-3 to TRBJ1-2; 9 bases map to TRBD1. Looked up from germline, CDR1 is SGHNT and CDR2 is YENEEA. The junction had 8 bases not matched to a gene; V was cut back by 4 bases and J by 8 bases. This CDR3 has 14 residues. The CDR3 DNA sequence: TGTGCCAGCAGCTCGATACAGGGGGCGGAAGGCTACACCTTC. It encodes CASSSIQGAEGYTF.

V and J are TRBV27 and TRBJ2-7; 7 nucleotides match TRBD2. The CDR3 runs to 12 residues. The junction had 2 bases not matched to a gene; V was cut back by 2 bases and J by 7 bases. Germline CDR1 reads MNHEY; CDR2 reads SMNVEV (reference sequence). This chain's CDR3 is CASSLGGVEQYF. CDR3 coding DNA: TGTGCCAGCAGTTTAGGGGGGGTTGAGCAGTACTTC.

This clonotype was found many times. The rearrangement links TRBV10-1 to TRBJ1-5; D not resolved. CDR1 is WNHNN, CDR2 SYGVQD, per germline (reference sequence). The V end was cut by 0 bases, the J end by 6 bases, with 6 bases between. The CDR3 consists of 13 residues. This CDR3 is CASSESGGQPQHF. The CDR3 bases are TGCGCCAGCAGTGAGTCGGGCGGTCAGCCCCAGCATTTT.

The chain has TRBV6-2 or TRBV6-3 and TRBJ2-1; 12 bases fit TRBD2. This CDR3 contains 17 residues. The V gene's germline CDR1 is MNHEY and CDR2 SVGEGT. With V trimmed by 2 bases and J by 5 bases, 7 bases remained unmatched. The DNA for the CDR3 is TGTGCCAGCAGTTACCGGGCTAGCGGGGGGGCCGACAATGAGCAGTTCTTC. The encoded protein is CASSYRASGGADNEQFF.

This clonotype occurred once. A much larger clone lies one base from this, so it may be a read error. The chain has TRBV5-4 and TRBJ2-3; 7 bases are a match to TRBD1. The CDR3 extends over 16 amino acids. Germline V gene sequence: CDR1 SGHNT, CDR2 YYREEE (reference sequence). V lost 4 bases and J lost 1; bases outside the gene matches: 9. The CDR3, as DNA: TGTGCCAGCAGCGGCCACTACAGGGGCTGCACAGATACGCAGTATTTT. Translating gives CASSGHYRGCTDTQYF.

This clonotype has just a few counts. The V and J genes are TRBV6-9 and TRBJ2-2; 8 positions agree with TRBD2. Germline-derived CDR1 and CDR2 are MNHGY and SVAAGI. Unmatched junction bases numbered 11, after V lost 3 bases and J lost 5 bases. The CDR3 extends over 17 amino acids. CDR3 region: CASSYFSGGRGTGELFF. The CDR3 DNA reads as TGTGCCAGCAGTTACTTCAGCGGGGGACGCGGGACCGGGGAGCTGTTTTTT.

The chain is built from TRBV19 and TRBJ2-1; TRBD1 matches at 7 bases. Germline V gene data show CDR1 as LNHDA and CDR2 as SQIVND (reference sequence). Trimming took 1 base from V and 2 from J; bases not matched to a gene: 2. This CDR3 has 15 residues. The CDR3 spells CASSIGDRTYNEQFF. In DNA, the CDR3 is TGTGCCAGTAGTATAGGGGACAGAACCTACAATGAGCAGTTCTTC.

The sample holds a few counts of this clonotype. The chain carries TRBV4-1 and TRBJ1-2; 7 bases are a match to TRBD1. The trim removed 0 bases at V and 0 bases at J, leaving 7 bases unmatched. The germline CDR1 and CDR2 sequences are MGHRA and YSYEKL. The CDR3 runs 17 residues. The CDR3 sequence: CASSQERAGTANYGYTF. The CDR3, as DNA: TGCGCCAGCAGCCAAGAAAGGGCCGGGACAGCTAACTATGGCTACACCTTC.

This clonotype was counted many times. V gene TRBV3-1 combines with J gene TRBJ2-7, with TRBD2 matching 7 bases. CDR3 length: 17 residues. With V trimmed by 3 bases and J by 3 bases, 14 bases remained unmatched. Germline V CDR1 and CDR2: LGHDT, YNNKEL (reference sequence). CDR3 DNA sequence: TGTGCCAGCAGCCAGGCCCGAGGAGCGGGGACTTACTACGAGCAGTACTTC. Its protein product is CASSQARGAGTYYEQYF.

Ten or more counts support this clonotype. V usage is TRBV5-1 and J usage is TRBJ1-1, with D perhaps TRBD1 (5 bases). The CDR3 sequence is 15 residues long. Germline V gene lookup returns CDR1 SGHRS and CDR2 YFSETQ. V was cut by 0 bases and J by 3 bases, with 12 bases left in between. CDR3 region: CASSLGGVEYTEAFF. The DNA of the CDR3 is TGCGCCAGCAGCTTGGGAGGGGTAGAGTACACTGAAGCTTTCTTT.

A word on this clonotype: With a much larger clone just one base away, this may be a read error. The gene calls are TRBV6-2 or TRBV6-3 and TRBJ1-2, with a possible D match to TRBD1 (5 bases). The CDR3 length is 16 residues. The germline V gene encodes CDR1 MNHEY and CDR2 SVGEGT. Deletions cut 2 bases from V and 4 bases from J, with 17 bases between. DNA for the CDR3: TGTGCCAGCAGTTACGGGTGGACATGGAGGGGCTATGGCTACACCTTC. This translates into CASSYGWTWRGYGYTF.

This clonotype was observed many times. V usage is TRBV28 and J usage is TRBJ1-1; 7 positions agree with TRBD1. The CDR3 runs to 13 residues. The V gene end was trimmed by 5 bases and the J gene end by 6 bases; junction bases not matched to a gene: 6. The germline V gene encodes CDR1 MDHEN and CDR2 SYDVKM. Here the CDR3 reads CASSLQGVPEAFF. The CDR3, as DNA: TGTGCCAGCAGTCTCCAGGGGGTTCCTGAAGCTTTCTTT.

Of note for this clonotype: At one end, the junction sequence differs from germline, possibly due to a read error. J is TRBJ2-1 and V is TRBV5-1; TRBD2 is a possible D gene (6 bases). Germline V gives CDR1 SGHRS, CDR2 YFSETQ. CDR3 size: 17 residues. CDR3 bases: TGCGCCGGCAGCTTGTCTGGACTTAGTACCCGGCGGGGTGAGCAGCTCTTC. This sequence encodes CAGSLSGLSTRRGEQLF.

V is TRBV6-1 and J is TRBJ2-3, with a possible D match to TRBD2 (6 bases). This CDR3 is 12 amino acids long. Germline CDR1 is MNHNS and CDR2 is SASEGT. Trimming pared 2 bases from V and 8 bases from J, leaving 8 bases between. The CDR3 coding sequence is TGTGCCAGCAGTGAACCCGGGGGTACGCAGTATTTT. It codes for CASSEPGGTQYF.

This clonotype was observed a handful of times. The genes are TRBV6-1 and TRBJ2-7, with 12 bases fitting TRBD2. This CDR3 is 21 amino acids long. The trim removed 6 bases at V and 5 bases at J, leaving 26 bases unmatched. Per the germline V gene, CDR1 is MNHNS and CDR2 is SASEGT. The CDR3 sequence is CASSQRLAGVSVALGSHEQYF. In DNA form, the CDR3 reads TGTGCCAGCAGCCAGCGACTAGCGGGAGTTAGTGTCGCTCTTGGGTCTCACGAGCAGTACTTC.

This clonotype was picked up many times. The chain is built from TRBV6-2 or TRBV6-3 and TRBJ2-1; tentatively, D is TRBD2 (6 bases). Germline V gene sequence: CDR1 MNHEY, CDR2 SVGEGT. V gave up 4 bases and J gave up 2 bases, with 9 bases separating them. The CDR3 is 14 residues long. CDR3 bases: TGTGCCAGCAGTTTGAGGACTACCTACAATGAGCAGTTCTTC. It is translated as CASSLRTTYNEQFF.

This clonotype was counted at least ten times. Here the CDR3 reads CASSTNPGQGFSYEQYF. As DNA, the CDR3 is TGTGCCAGCAGCACTAATCCGGGACAGGGATTCTCCTACGAGCAGTACTTC. The rearrangement joins TRBV12-3 or TRBV12-4 to TRBJ2-7; 9 positions match TRBD1. Unmatched junction bases numbered 12, after V lost 6 bases and J lost 0 bases. The CDR3 has 17 residues.

This clonotype appeared a few times. The rearrangement joins TRBV10-3 to TRBJ2-3; D unresolved. Germline assignment: CDR1 ENHRY and CDR2 SYGVKD. Trimming removed 3 bases at V and 2 bases at J, with 12 bases between. The CDR3 is 15 amino acids. The DNA for the CDR3 is TGTGCCATCAGTGACTCGAGCCATCACACAGATACGCAGTATTTT. Protein: CAISDSSHHTDTQYF.

This clonotype was counted many times. V gene TRBV6-9 combines with J gene TRBJ1-5; tentative D call: TRBD1 (5 bases). Trimming shortened V by 4 bases and J by 7 bases, and 11 bases separated the two germline ends. The CDR3 length is 13 residues. Germline CDR1 and CDR2: MNHGY and SVAAGI. CDR3 sequence reads: CASSLVTGQPQHF. CDR3 coding DNA: TGTGCCAGCAGTTTGGTAACAGGCCAGCCCCAGCATTTT.

At least ten counts were recorded for this clonotype. The V gene is TRBV28, the J gene TRBJ1-2; unclear D gene. V was cut by 3 bases and J by 2 bases, with 10 bases left in between. Germline CDR1 is MDHEN and CDR2 is SYDVKM. The CDR3 length is 14 residues. CDR3: CASSFTRLNYGYTF. CDR3 nucleotide sequence: TGTGCCAGCAGTTTTACCAGACTCAACTATGGCTACACCTTC.

In this sample, this clonotype turned up many times. The rearrangement uses TRBV28 and TRBJ2-7; TRBD1 or TRBD2 may be the D gene (6 bases each). V lost 5 bases and J lost 6, with 11 bases in between. CDR1 is MDHEN and CDR2 is SYDVKM in the germline V gene. The CDR3 length is 12 residues. CDR3 DNA: TGTGCCAGCAGTCAACAGGGACTCGAGCAGTACTTC. It yields the protein CASSQQGLEQYF.

This clonotype appeared many times. The chain recombines TRBV28 with TRBJ2-4; no clear D. CDR1 MDHEN and CDR2 SYDVKM come from the germline V gene. The V end was cut by 5 bases, the J end by 3 bases, with 11 bases between. The CDR3 is 14 amino acids. CDR3 DNA sequence: TGTGCCAGCAGTCCTCGGTGGGGCAAAAACATTCAGTACTTC. Protein sequence: CASSPRWGKNIQYF. Full variable domain (missing parts from reference TRBV28 and TRBJ2-4): DVKVTQSSRYLVKRTGEKVFLECVQDMDHENMFWYRQDPGLGLRLIYFSYDVKMKEKGDIPEGYSVSREKKERFSLILESASTNQTSMYLCASSPRWGKNIQYFGAGTRLSVL.

The rearrangement links TRBV15 to TRBJ2-3, with a possible D match to TRBD2 (5 bases). V was cut by 0 bases and J by 0 bases, with 10 bases left in between. Germline CDR1 reads LNHNV; CDR2 reads YYDKDF (reference sequence). CDR3 length equals 16 residues. In nucleotides, the CDR3 is TGTGCCACCAGCAGAGATATGGGCGGGAGCACAGATACGCAGTATTTT. Amino acids: CATSRDMGGSTDTQYF.

Many counts were recorded for this clonotype. The V gene is TRBV28, the J gene TRBJ2-2; D is possibly TRBD2 (5 bases). This CDR3 region has 14 residues. Trimming removed 8 bases from V and 4 bases from J, with 14 bases in between. Germline-derived CDR1 and CDR2 are MDHEN and SYDVKM. CDR3 nucleotide sequence: TGTGCCAGCGGACGACCGGGAAGCACCGGGGAGCTGTTTTTT. Encoded protein: CASGRPGSTGELFF.

The V call is TRBV27, the J call TRBJ1-1; no definite D call. This CDR3 comprises 12 residues. Trimming stripped 8 bases from V and 6 bases from J, with 13 bases between. Germline V CDR1 and CDR2: MNHEY, SMNVEV (reference sequence). The CDR3 reads CASSPNGAEAFF. The CDR3 DNA reads TGTGCCAGCTCTCCAAACGGGGCTGAAGCTTTCTTT.

In its sample, this clonotype was seen a few times. V is TRBV20-1 and J is TRBJ2-1, with 16 bases that match TRBD2. Unmatched junction bases numbered 14, after V lost 2 bases and J lost 4 bases. Germline CDR1 and CDR2: DFQATT and SNEGSKA (reference sequence). This CDR3 comprises 20 residues. The CDR3 nucleotides read TGCAGTGCTAGACTATTCTCCGGGACTAGCGGGGGGGCAGGGTACAATGAGCAGTTCTTC. Protein sequence: CSARLFSGTSGGAGYNEQFF.

There are many counts of this clonotype. This chain joins TRBV11-2 and TRBJ2-7; D uncertain. The length of the CDR3 is 13 residues. V lost 6 bases and J 0 bases, leaving 9 bases between the germline ends. Per germline, CDR1 SGHAT and CDR2 FQNNGV. CDR3 residues: CASRISSSYEQYF. CDR3 bases: TGTGCCAGCAGGATATCGAGCTCCTACGAGCAGTACTTC.

This rearrangement joins TRBV30 to TRBJ1-1, with a weak D call TRBD1 (5 bases). Trimming removed 1 base at V and 0 bases at J, with 12 bases between. Germline V CDR1 and CDR2: GTSNPN, SVGIG (reference sequence). The CDR3 length is 15 residues. The CDR3 loop reads CAWSDLGLLNTEAFF. The CDR3 DNA reads as TGTGCCTGGAGTGATCTGGGACTTCTGAACACTGAAGCTTTCTTT.

With respect to this clonotype: The conserved final phenylalanine or tryptophan is absent from the CDR3, which likely points to a read error. This rearrangement joins TRBV11-2 to TRBJ2-5; 7 bases align to TRBD1. Germline V CDR1 and CDR2: SGHAT, FQNNGV. The V and J ends lost 4 bases and 5 bases, in that order; junction bases with no gene match: 10. CDR3 length: 15 residues. In nucleotides, the CDR3 is TGTGCCAGCAGCTATCTACTACAGGGGTGGGAGACCCAGTACTTG. As protein: CASSYLLQGWETQYL.